Below, 12 T cell receptor beta chains from the same sample are listed, as sequenced in a study of blood T cell repertoires in COVID-19. Only in-frame clones appear in the TCRdb table, and some are missing; sequencing was by immunoSEQ multiplex PCR. The profile shows 70,000 or so clones, just under 90% of them singletons. Sample: peripheral blood. Receptors originate from a woman at least 80 years old with active COVID-19.

The chain is built from TRBV5-1 and TRBJ1-5, with a possible D match to TRBD1 (5 bases). V was cut by 0 bases and J by 0 bases, with 10 bases left in between. There are 16 residues in the CDR3. The germline V gene has CDR1 SGHRS and CDR2 YFSETQ. DNA for the CDR3: TGCGCCAGCAGCTTGGCCGGGGGGAATAGCAATCAGCCCCAGCATTTT. This encodes CASSLAGGNSNQPQHF.

The gene calls are TRBV11-2 and TRBJ1-1; D is unresolved. The V end was cut by 1 base, the J end by 5 bases, with 8 bases between. Germline CDR1 is SGHAT and CDR2 is FQNNGV. The CDR3 runs 13 residues. The CDR3 bases are TGTGCCAGCAGCTTAGGGCGGTTGACTGAAGCTTTCTTT. It yields the protein CASSLGRLTEAFF. The variable domain in full, completed from reference TRBV11-2 and TRBJ1-1, reads EAGVAQSPRYKIIEKRQSVAFWCNPISGHATLYWYQQILGQGPKLLIQFQNNGVVDDSQLPKDRFSAERLKGVDSTLKIQPAKLEDSAVYLCASSLGRLTEAFFGQGTRLTVV.

This chain joins TRBV10-3 and TRBJ2-1, with TRBD2 identical over 7 bases. CDR1 and CDR2 from the germline V gene are ENHRY and SYGVKD. The CDR3 is 15 residues long. V was pared by 8 bases and J by 9 bases, with 16 bases of the junction left unmatched. The CDR3 loop is CAIAAGGRESPEQFF. CDR3 bases: TGTGCCATCGCCGCAGGAGGGCGGGAGTCCCCTGAGCAGTTCTTC.

The gene calls are TRBV7-2 and TRBJ2-3; D perhaps matches TRBD2 (6 bases). Germline CDR1 reads SGHTA; CDR2 reads FQGNSA. Trimming cost V 5 bases and J 4 bases, with 10 bases left between them. This CDR3 comprises 13 residues. The CDR3 region has the DNA TGTGCCAGCAGCCCTGGGACTCCAGATACGCAGTATTTT. Translating gives CASSPGTPDTQYF.

V usage is TRBV5-4 and J usage is TRBJ1-3, with 12 bases matching TRBD1. Per germline, CDR1 SGHNT and CDR2 YYREEE (reference sequence). Trimming removed 2 bases from V and 3 bases from J; junction bases left unmatched: 3. The CDR3 spans 16 residues. The CDR3 nucleotides read TGTGCCAGCAGCTTTGGGACAGGGGGCATTGGAAACACCATATATTTT. This codes for CASSFGTGGIGNTIYF.

The V call is TRBV14, the J call TRBJ2-1, with 8 bases matching TRBD2. V lost 0 bases to trimming and J lost 8 bases; unmatched junction nucleotides: 15. The CDR3 totals 18 residues. Germline V gives CDR1 SGHDN, CDR2 FVKESK. DNA of the CDR3: TGTGCCAGCAGCCAAGATCGGGTCGGACTAGCAGTATACGATGAGCAGTTCTTC. This encodes CASSQDRVGLAVYDEQFF.

The chain combines TRBV5-1 with TRBJ2-5; TRBD1 agrees at 9 bases. Looked up from germline, CDR1 is SGHRS and CDR2 is YFSETQ. The V segment lost 7 bases and the J segment 1 base; nucleotides outside the gene matches: 8. The CDR3 is 15 amino acids. The CDR3 sequence: CASGRTGAVQETQYF. CDR3 in DNA: TGCGCCAGCGGACGGACAGGGGCAGTCCAAGAGACCCAGTACTTC.

This chain links TRBV10-3 with TRBJ2-1; no firm D call. CDR3 length: 12 amino acids. V was shortened by 3 bases and J by 6 bases, with 6 bases between the two germline ends. Per germline, CDR1 ENHRY and CDR2 SYGVKD. The CDR3 DNA is TGTGCCATCAGTGACGTGTCCAATGAGCAGTTCTTC. It specifies CAISDVSNEQFF.

V and J are TRBV10-3 and TRBJ2-2; TRBD2 aligns across 12 bases. From germline, CDR1 is ENHRY and CDR2 SYGVKD. The CDR3 has 15 amino acids. The trim removed 3 bases at V and 5 bases at J, leaving 1 base unmatched. CDR3 loop: CAISETSGRTGELFF. DNA of the CDR3: TGTGCCATCAGTGAAACTAGCGGGAGGACCGGGGAGCTGTTTTTT.

The chain recombines TRBV12-3 or TRBV12-4 with TRBJ2-7; D gene uncertain. The CDR3 length is 13 residues. Trimming cost V 3 bases and J 2 bases, with 8 bases left between them. Written as DNA, the CDR3 is TGTGCCAGCAGTTTCTACAGAGCCTACGAGCAGTACTTC. Amino acids: CASSFYRAYEQYF.

The V and J genes are TRBV5-4 and TRBJ2-1; D call uncertain. With 5 bases removed from V and 0 bases from J, the gap between germline ends came to 12 bases. Germline lookup yields CDR1 SGHNT and CDR2 YYREEE (reference sequence). This CDR3 is 15 amino acids long. The CDR3 coding sequence is TGTGCCAGCAGGCCAACTGCAAACTCCTACAATGAGCAGTTCTTC. Amino acids: CASRPTANSYNEQFF.

J is TRBJ1-1 and V is TRBV5-1; D is unclear. The CDR3 extends over 14 amino acids. Trimming removed 0 bases at V and 5 bases at J, with 11 bases between. Germline lookup yields CDR1 SGHRS and CDR2 YFSETQ. The CDR3 region has the DNA TGCGCCAGCAGCTTGGACCATAGGCGGACTGAAGCTTTCTTT. Its protein product is CASSLDHRRTEAFF.